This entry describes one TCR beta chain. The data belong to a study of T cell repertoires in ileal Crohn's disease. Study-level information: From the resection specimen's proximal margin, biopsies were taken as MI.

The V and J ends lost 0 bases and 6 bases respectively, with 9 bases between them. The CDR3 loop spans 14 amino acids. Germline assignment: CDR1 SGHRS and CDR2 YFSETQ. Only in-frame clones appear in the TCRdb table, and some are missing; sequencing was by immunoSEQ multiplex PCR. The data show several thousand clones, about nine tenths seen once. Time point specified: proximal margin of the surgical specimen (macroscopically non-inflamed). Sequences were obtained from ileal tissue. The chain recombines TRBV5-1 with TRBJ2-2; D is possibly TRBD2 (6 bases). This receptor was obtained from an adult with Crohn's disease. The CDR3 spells CASSLAPGAGELFF. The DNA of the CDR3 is TGCGCCAGCAGCTTGGCCCCGGGGGCCGGGGAGCTGTTTTTT.